This TCR beta chain stems from a study of cytomegalovirus exposure and HLA in healthy donors. Study-level results: Most TCR sequences proved rare, with some public TCRs found in many donors. According to a subsequent analysis, TCR clusters identified in the first cohort showed a tendency to co-occur across the roughly 120 validation repertoires. The study flagged approximately 180 TCR beta chains as cytomegalovirus-associated.

The data were produced by immunoSEQ multiplex PCR, yet TCRdb's version contains in-frame clones alone and is incomplete. The profile shows approximately 160,000 clones, 85% to 90% of them singletons. Germline V gene lookup returns CDR1 SGHTA and CDR2 FQGNSA. V dropped 2 bases and J dropped 7; count of bases not matched to a gene: 8. CDR3 length: 15 amino acids. As to this clone: Its antigen remains unidentified.

The sequence was collected from a woman aged 18-29 years in good health and CMV-seropositive. Sequenced input: PBMCs. The chain carries TRBV7-2 and TRBJ2-7; TRBD2 matches at 10 bases. For the CDR3, the DNA is TGTGCCAGCAGCTTAATGTCTAGCGGGAGTGGTGAGCAGTACTTC. Protein: CASSLMSSGSGEQYF.